This is a list of T cell receptor beta chains from one sample in a study of shared clonotypes between healthy human individuals. Sequencing was performed with immunoSEQ multiplex PCR; in TCRdb, only in-frame clones are kept and a portion is missing. The sample comprises nearly 750,000 clones, 72% of which are singletons, and approximately 1.7% rests with the top ten. Input material: memory CD4+ T cells sorted from blood. The receptors shown here come from a woman between 25 and 40 years old in good health. Each CDR3 is given with its conserved first and last residue. Fields, in order: V gene, clone size, J gene, D gene, CDR3 protein, CDR3 DNA. The D gene is left open where the match is weak. The size of a clone is reported for some rows only, either as once, few or many, or as a class for expanded clones.

V: TRBV2; size: many; J: TRBJ1-2; D: NA; CDR3: CASSDGDYGYTF; DNA: TGTGCCAGCAGTGATGGCGATTATGGCTACACCTTC
V: TRBV18; size: many; J: TRBJ2-7; D: TRBD2; CDR3: CASGLMASGYYEQYF; DNA: TGTGCCAGCGGCCTGATGGCTAGCGGGTACTACGAGCAGTACTTC
V: TRBV28; size: NA; J: TRBJ1-1; D: NA; CDR3: CASGSAGVGGTEAFF; DNA: TGTGCCAGCGGATCCGCCGGTGTCGGTGGCACTGAAGCTTTCTTT
V: TRBV11-3; size: NA; J: TRBJ2-1; D: NA; CDR3: CASSTNQGEQFF; DNA: TGTGCCAGCAGCACCAACCAGGGAGAGCAGTTCTTC
V: TRBV4-2; size: few; J: TRBJ1-5; D: NA; CDR3: CASSPNFNQPQHF; DNA: TGTGCCAGCAGCCCCAACTTCAATCAGCCCCAGCATTTT
V: TRBV18; size: NA; J: TRBJ1-1; D: NA; CDR3: CASSPPGRSINTEAFF; DNA: TGTGCCAGCTCACCACCAGGGAGAAGTATTAACACTGAAGCTTTCTTT
V: TRBV21-1; size: NA; J: TRBJ2-7; D: NA; CDR3: CASSKARGRVGEQYF; DNA: TGTGCCAGCAGCAAAGCGCGAGGCAGGGTAGGCGAGCAGTACTTC
V: TRBV4-2; size: once; J: TRBJ2-3; D: NA; CDR3: CASSLALAATDTQYF; DNA: TGTGCCAGCAGCTTGGCGTTGGCGGCTACAGATACGCAGTATTTT
V: TRBV4-1; size: NA; J: TRBJ1-1; D: NA; CDR3: CASSQESQNTEAFF; DNA: TGCGCCAGCAGCCAAGAATCCCAGAACACTGAAGCTTTCTTT
V: TRBV10-1; size: NA; J: TRBJ2-5; D: NA; CDR3: CASSEGGAETQYF; DNA: TGCGCCAGCAGTGAGGGGGGCGCAGAGACCCAGTACTTC
V: TRBV28; size: NA; J: TRBJ2-3; D: TRBD2; CDR3: CASSLATSGPDTQYF; DNA: TGTGCCAGCAGTTTAGCGACTAGCGGACCCGATACGCAGTATTTT
V: TRBV19; size: NA; J: TRBJ1-1; D: NA; CDR3: CASNTGNTEAFF; DNA: TGTGCCAGTAATACAGGGAACACTGAAGCTTTCTTT
V: TRBV5-1; size: NA; J: TRBJ2-1; D: NA; CDR3: CASSLRALSYNEQFF; DNA: TGCGCCAGCAGCTTAAGGGCACTCTCCTACAATGAGCAGTTCTTC
V: TRBV5-1; size: NA; J: TRBJ1-2; D: NA; CDR3: CASRALNPRGHYGYTF; DNA: TGCGCCAGCAGAGCTTTAAATCCCCGTGGACACTATGGCTACACCTTC
V: TRBV27; size: NA; J: TRBJ2-7; D: NA; CDR3: CASSFSDSYEQYF; DNA: TGTGCCAGCAGTTTCAGTGACTCCTACGAGCAGTACTTC
V: TRBV19; size: NA; J: TRBJ1-1; D: NA; CDR3: CASSPNRANTEAFF; DNA: TGTGCCAGTAGTCCGAACAGGGCTAACACTGAAGCTTTCTTT
V: TRBV19; size: few; J: TRBJ2-3; D: NA; CDR3: CASSITRGYTDTQYF; DNA: TGTGCCAGTAGTATAACTAGGGGTTACACAGATACGCAGTATTTT
V: TRBV27; size: NA; J: TRBJ2-3; D: TRBD1; CDR3: CASSRDRGLRDTQYF; DNA: TGTGCCAGCAGCCGAGACAGGGGGCTTAGAGATACGCAGTATTTT
V: TRBV5-1; size: NA; J: TRBJ2-7; D: NA; CDR3: CASSLKAGQSYYEQYF; DNA: TGCGCCAGCAGCTTGAAGGCGGGACAGTCGTATTACGAGCAGTACTTC
V: TRBV5-1; size: NA; J: TRBJ2-2; D: TRBD1; CDR3: CASSFESGTGYGELFF; DNA: TGCGCCAGCAGCTTTGAAAGCGGGACAGGGTATGGGGAGCTGTTTTTT
V: TRBV7-9; size: NA; J: TRBJ1-4; D: TRBD1; CDR3: CASSPDRATNEKLFF; DNA: TGTGCCAGCAGCCCAGACAGGGCAACTAATGAAAAACTGTTTTTT
V: TRBV29-1; size: NA; J: TRBJ2-7; D: NA; CDR3: CSAEGVGQFEQYF; DNA: TGCAGCGCCGAAGGCGTAGGACAGTTCGAGCAGTACTTC
V: TRBV7-9; size: NA; J: TRBJ2-5; D: TRBD1; CDR3: CASSQDRETQYF; DNA: TGTGCCAGCAGCCAGGACAGGGAGACCCAGTACTTC
V: TRBV5-1; size: many; J: TRBJ2-5; D: NA; CDR3: CASSFGYQVETQYF; DNA: TGCGCCAGCAGCTTTGGCTATCAGGTGGAGACCCAGTACTTC
V: TRBV10-2; size: few; J: TRBJ1-5; D: NA; CDR3: CASSEGHREDQPQHF; DNA: TGCGCCAGCAGTGAGGGTCACAGGGAGGATCAGCCCCAGCATTTT
V: TRBV7-9; size: NA; J: TRBJ1-1; D: TRBD1; CDR3: CASRGQGDPNTEAFF; DNA: TGTGCCAGCAGGGGACAGGGAGACCCGAACACTGAAGCTTTCTTT
V: TRBV6-1; size: NA; J: TRBJ2-1; D: NA; CDR3: CATGRGSSYNEQFF; DNA: TGTGCCACGGGTCGCGGTAGCTCCTACAATGAGCAGTTCTTC
V: TRBV11-3; size: NA; J: TRBJ2-3; D: NA; CDR3: CASSLGGNTDTQYF; DNA: TGTGCCAGCAGCTTGGGCGGAAACACAGATACGCAGTATTTT
V: TRBV7-7; size: NA; J: TRBJ2-1; D: NA; CDR3: CASSLNVGNEQFF; DNA: TGTGCCAGCAGCTTAAATGTGGGAAATGAGCAGTTCTTC
V: TRBV4-1; size: NA; J: TRBJ2-1; D: TRBD1; CDR3: CASSQGLRGRNEQFF; DNA: TGCGCCAGCAGCCAAGGTTTGAGGGGGCGCAATGAGCAGTTCTTC
V: TRBV19; size: NA; J: TRBJ1-2; D: NA; CDR3: CASSKADFRANYGYTF; DNA: TGTGCCAGTAGTAAGGCAGATTTCCGAGCTAACTATGGCTACACCTTC
V: TRBV18; size: NA; J: TRBJ1-2; D: NA; CDR3: CASSAIVSTSGYGYTF; DNA: TGTGCCAGCTCAGCAATCGTCAGCACCTCTGGCTATGGCTACACCTTC
V: TRBV14; size: NA; J: TRBJ2-5; D: NA; CDR3: CASSLSPASGQETQYF; DNA: TGTGCCAGCAGCCTAAGCCCGGCTTCGGGGCAAGAGACCCAGTACTTC
V: TRBV18; size: NA; J: TRBJ2-1; D: TRBD1; CDR3: CASSLGQANNEQFF; DNA: TGTGCCAGCTCCCTGGGACAGGCTAACAATGAGCAGTTCTTC
V: TRBV27; size: NA; J: TRBJ2-2; D: NA; CDR3: CASSRGNTGELFF; DNA: TGTGCCAGCAGTCGGGGGAACACCGGGGAGCTGTTTTTT
V: TRBV19; size: NA; J: TRBJ2-3; D: NA; CDR3: CASSGSNADTQYF; DNA: TGTGCCAGTAGCGGGAGCAACGCAGATACGCAGTATTTT
V: TRBV6-1; size: NA; J: TRBJ1-3; D: TRBD1; CDR3: CATLQGSSGNTIYF; DNA: TGTGCCACCCTACAGGGGAGCTCTGGAAACACCATATATTTT
V: TRBV19; size: NA; J: TRBJ2-1; D: TRBD2; CDR3: CASIPSPGLYNEQFF; DNA: TGTGCCAGTATTCCGTCCCCGGGACTATACAATGAGCAGTTCTTC
V: TRBV18; size: NA; J: TRBJ2-5; D: NA; CDR3: CASSPRGETQYF; DNA: TGTGCCAGCTCACCCCGGGGGGAGACCCAGTACTTC
V: TRBV7-3; size: NA; J: TRBJ1-3; D: NA; CDR3: CASRAGPSGNTIYF; DNA: TGTGCCAGCAGGGCGGGGCCCTCTGGAAACACCATATATTTT